One and the same sample provided the 25 T cell receptor beta chains below, sequenced in a study of T cells in Graves' hyperthyroidism and ophthalmopathy. RNA transcripts provided the source from which TCR beta CDR3 regions were amplified. The study used the HTBI primer set for a first-round RT-PCR of the TCR CDR3. Each CDR3 protein is one row after TCRdb ran MiXCR on the multiplex PCR reads. The sample has some 270,000 distinct CDR3 sequences; 10% to 15% are singletons. The specimen sequenced was blood. Every receptor here comes from a woman aged 30 to 39 with Graves' hyperthyroidism that later progressed to Graves' ophthalmopathy.

This clonotype was picked up many times. This chain connects TRBV12-3 or TRBV12-4 to TRBJ2-2, with D possibly being TRBD1 (7 bases). The germline V and J ends were trimmed by 3 bases and 7 bases, with 12 bases remaining between them. The CDR3 consists of 14 residues. The CDR3 is CASSFGGGIGELFF. Written as DNA, the CDR3 is TGTGCCAGCAGTTTTGGAGGGGGCATCGGGGAGCTGTTTTTT.

This clonotype showed up many times. This chain joins TRBV27 and TRBJ2-7; 7 bases agree with TRBD2. J gave up 4 bases and V 5 bases, and 5 bases lay outside the gene matches. CDR1 is MNHEY and CDR2 is SMNVEV in the germline V gene (reference sequence). This CDR3 region has 13 residues. The CDR3 DNA reads as TGTGCCAGCAGTAGCGGGATTGATTACGAGCAGTACTTC. Protein sequence: CASSSGIDYEQYF.

This clonotype was observed a handful of times. This chain uses TRBV4-2 with TRBJ2-5; 10 bases agree with TRBD2. The CDR3 runs to 19 residues. The trim removed 5 bases at V and 2 bases at J, leaving 17 bases unmatched. The germline gives CDR1 LGHNA, CDR2 YNFKEQ. The CDR3 coding sequence is TGTGCCAGCAGCGGAAGGGGGGCTAGCGGGGGACCTCCGCAAGAGACCCAGTACTTC. Residues: CASSGRGASGGPPQETQYF.

This clonotype occurred many times. V usage is TRBV6-1 and J usage is TRBJ2-2; D is possibly TRBD2 (6 bases). Germline V lookup: CDR1 MNHNS, CDR2 SASEGT. Trimming shortened V by 7 bases and J by 6 bases, and 15 bases separated the two germline ends. This CDR3 comprises 14 residues. In nucleotides, the CDR3 is TGTGCCAGCACCCGACTAGTCAGCGCCGGGGAGCTGTTTTTT. This codes for CASTRLVSAGELFF.

Concerning this clonotype itself: This sequence may be a read error, since a much larger clone differs from it by one base. The rearrangement links TRBV20-1 to TRBJ2-7; D uncertain. Germline CDR1 DFQATT, CDR2 SNEGSKA (reference sequence). The CDR3 runs to 14 residues. The CDR3 DNA is TGCAGTGCTAGAGATCTCAACTTGGCCTACGAGCGGTACTTC. This gives the protein CSARDLNLAYERYF.

At least ten counts were recorded for this clonotype. This chain uses TRBV7-9 with TRBJ2-5; D is undetermined. V shed 2 bases and J shed 5 bases, with 15 bases lying between them. The V gene's germline CDR1 is SEHNR and CDR2 FQNEAQ (reference sequence). This CDR3 region has 15 residues. The CDR3 here is CASSLIGEGPETQYF. The DNA for the CDR3 is TGTGCCAGCAGCTTAATCGGCGAAGGGCCTGAGACCCAGTACTTC.

This clonotype was observed at least ten times. The chain joins TRBV20-1 to TRBJ1-1; no clear D. Germline CDR1 DFQATT, CDR2 SNEGSKA (reference sequence). The CDR3 is 13 amino acids. V was pared by 3 bases and J by 1 base, with 9 bases between. CDR3 DNA: TGCAGTGCTAGTAAGGCAGGGAACACTGAAGCTTTCTTT. This encodes CSASKAGNTEAFF.

This sequence joins TRBV10-3 and TRBJ2-1, with D maybe TRBD2 (5 bases). CDR1 and CDR2 (germline): ENHRY, SYGVKD. CDR3 length: 12 residues. V was shortened by 6 bases and J by 6 bases, with 9 bases between the two germline ends. CDR3 sequence: CAIRVGSNEQFF. The CDR3 nucleotides read TGTGCCATCAGGGTAGGGAGCAATGAGCAGTTCTTC.

This clonotype has at least ten counts. The CDR3 here is CSASLDYYGYTF. CDR3 DNA: TGCAGTGCTAGTCTTGACTACTATGGCTACACCTTC. The chain recombines TRBV20-1 with TRBJ1-2, with D unresolved. V shed 3 bases and J shed 3 bases, with 8 bases lying between them. This CDR3 is built from 12 residues. CDR1 is DFQATT and CDR2 is SNEGSKA in the germline V gene (reference sequence).

V is TRBV4-2 and J is TRBJ1-4; no clear D gene. Germline V gives CDR1 LGHNA, CDR2 YNFKEQ. V lost 1 base and J 6 bases, leaving 6 bases between the germline ends. The CDR3 loop spans 13 amino acids. The CDR3 DNA reads TGTGCCAGCAGCCAAGGTTTGGATGAAAAACTGTTTTTT. Its translation is CASSQGLDEKLFF.

This clonotype was recorded many times. The CDR3 DNA is TGTGCCAGCAGTTCCGTACCAAATAGCGGGAGACGCGCCTACGAGCAGTACTTC. It encodes CASSSVPNSGRRAYEQYF. The chain joins TRBV27 to TRBJ2-7, with TRBD2 matching over 9 bases. J gave up 2 bases and V 4 bases, and 15 bases lay outside the gene matches. Germline V gene sequence: CDR1 MNHEY, CDR2 SMNVEV (reference sequence). The CDR3 totals 18 residues.

This clonotype was detected ten times or more. The gene calls are TRBV7-2 and TRBJ1-2; D remains unclear. CDR3 size: 14 residues. V lost 4 bases and J lost 1, with 10 bases in between. Per germline, CDR1 SGHTA and CDR2 FQGNSA. The CDR3: CASSSGSFNYGYTF. In DNA, the CDR3 is TGTGCCAGCAGCTCCGGGTCCTTTAACTATGGCTACACCTTC. Supplemented by reference TRBV7-2 and TRBJ1-2, the full variable domain reads GAGVSQSPSNKVTEKGKDVELRCDPISGHTALYWYRQSLGQGLEFLIYFQGNSAPDKSGLPSDRFSAERTGGSVSTLTIQRTQQEDSAVYLCASSSGSFNYGYTFGSGTRLTVV.

There are many counts of this clonotype. This sequence joins TRBV28 and TRBJ2-7; TRBD1 agrees at 9 bases. The CDR3 has 13 amino acids. Germline lookup yields CDR1 MDHEN and CDR2 SYDVKM. Unmatched junction bases numbered 6, after V lost 6 bases and J lost 6 bases. CDR3 sequence (DNA): TGTGCCAGCAGGGAACAGGGGGCGGGCGAGCAGTACTTC. Amino acids: CASREQGAGEQYF.

This clonotype was seen many times. The DNA for the CDR3 is TGCGCCAGCAGCTTGCGAGGGGAAGGCTACACCTTC. Encoded protein: CASSLRGEGYTF. The chain uses TRBV5-1 and TRBJ1-2; a possible D gene is TRBD1 (5 bases). V was clipped by 1 base and J by 8 bases, with 9 bases between them. Germline V gives CDR1 SGHRS, CDR2 YFSETQ. The CDR3 totals 12 residues.

This clonotype was observed at least ten times. The chain has TRBV29-1 and TRBJ1-3, with D tentatively TRBD1 (5 bases). With 0 bases removed from V and 8 bases from J, the gap between germline ends came to 11 bases. CDR1 is SQVTM, CDR2 ANQGSEA, per germline. The CDR3 runs to 13 residues. In nucleotides, the CDR3 is TGCAGCGTTGAAGATGATGCGGGGCACACCATATATTTT. The encoded protein is CSVEDDAGHTIYF.

This clonotype was observed at least ten times. The chain uses TRBV28 and TRBJ2-3; 11 bases match TRBD2. V trimming: 5 bases; J trimming: 0 bases; junction bases outside the gene matches: 7. Germline values: CDR1 MDHEN, CDR2 SYDVKM. The CDR3 has 17 residues. The CDR3 DNA is TGTGCCAGCAGTGATGGCGGGACTAGCGGTAGCACAGATACGCAGTATTTT. Amino acid sequence: CASSDGGTSGSTDTQYF.

A word on this clonotype: A much larger clone lies a single base off, so this may be a read error. The chain uses TRBV20-1 and TRBJ2-7; D call uncertain. The CDR3 totals 12 residues. The germline V gene encodes CDR1 DFQATT and CDR2 SNEGSKA (reference sequence). V lost 6 bases and J 6 bases, leaving 15 bases between the germline ends. The CDR3 DNA reads as TGCAGTGCCGCCAGGAGAGGCGGCGAGCAGTACTTC. This translates into CSAARRGGEQYF.

This clonotype was detected many times. The chain uses TRBV28 and TRBJ2-2; tentatively, D is TRBD1 or TRBD2 (5 bases each). The germline gives CDR1 MDHEN, CDR2 SYDVKM. The ends were cut back, 5 bases at V and 4 bases at J, with 14 bases in the middle. This CDR3 comprises 15 residues. CDR3 loop: CASSAPSRATGELFF. The DNA for the CDR3 is TGTGCCAGCAGTGCCCCTAGCAGGGCCACCGGGGAGCTGTTTTTT.

This rearrangement joins TRBV10-3 to TRBJ2-2; TRBD1 is a possible D gene (7 bases). The V gene's germline CDR1 is ENHRY and CDR2 SYGVKD. V was clipped by 4 bases and J by 6 bases, with 15 bases between them. The CDR3 is made up of 15 amino acids. The DNA of the CDR3 is TGTGCCATCAGTGTATCTACAGGGGAGGCCGGGGAGCTGTTTTTT. Protein sequence: CAISVSTGEAGELFF.

This clonotype appeared many times. J is TRBJ2-7 and V is TRBV30; 9 positions agree with TRBD1. V was clipped by 3 bases and J by 7 bases; unmatched bases: 13. CDR1 and CDR2 (germline): GTSNPN, SVGIG (reference sequence). The CDR3 spans 15 residues. The CDR3 is CAWRPWDRVDFEQYF. For the CDR3, the DNA is TGTGCCTGGAGACCCTGGGACAGGGTGGACTTTGAGCAGTACTTC. Variable domain in full (rest from reference TRBV30 and TRBJ2-7): SQTIHQWPATLVQPVGSPLSLECTVEGTSNPNLYWYRQAAGRGLQLLFYSVGIGQISSEVPQNLSASRPQDRQFILSSKKLLLSDSGFYLCAWRPWDRVDFEQYFGPGTRLTVT.

Details on this clonotype: A much larger clone lies a single base off, so this may be a read error. The chain's CDR3 is CASSPPGTGDSTTGGLFF. The CDR3 DNA reads as TGTGCCAGCAGCCCGCCCGGGACAGGGGACTCCACCACCGGGGGGCTGTTTTTT. The V and J genes are TRBV7-9 and TRBJ2-2; 10 nucleotides align to TRBD1. CDR3 length equals 18 residues. CDR1 is SEHNR, CDR2 FQNEAQ, per germline (reference sequence).

This clonotype has ten or more counts. This sequence joins TRBV12-5 and TRBJ2-3, with TRBD2 matching 11 bases. Germline trimming cut 4 bases from V and 5 bases from J; bases unmatched to any gene: 29. Germline assignment: CDR1 LGHNT and CDR2 FRNRAP. The CDR3 length is 23 residues. The CDR3 loop is CASGYRPLWPLTSGSSLQDTQYF. CDR3 DNA sequence: TGTGCTAGTGGTTACCGACCCCTTTGGCCTCTTACTAGCGGGAGCTCTCTTCAAGATACGCAGTATTTT.

This clonotype appeared many times. This rearrangement joins TRBV28 to TRBJ2-7; no clear D gene. Deletions cut 3 bases from V and 2 bases from J, with 8 bases between. CDR1 and CDR2 from the germline V gene are MDHEN and SYDVKM. The CDR3 has 13 amino acids. CDR3 region: CASSLGMTYEQYF. For the CDR3, the DNA is TGTGCCAGCAGTTTGGGTATGACCTACGAGCAGTACTTC.

This clonotype was picked up many times. The chain couples TRBV7-9 to TRBJ2-7; D is perhaps TRBD1 (6 bases). The germline V gene has CDR1 SEHNR and CDR2 FQNEAQ (reference sequence). Trimming stripped 5 bases from V and 2 bases from J, with 13 bases between. The CDR3 runs to 14 residues. This CDR3 reads CASSPPGQPYEQYF. Written as DNA, the CDR3 is TGTGCCAGCAGCCCCCCGGGACAACCCTACGAGCAGTACTTC.

About this clonotype itself: A single base separates this from a much larger clone, so it may be a read error. The chain combines TRBV27 with TRBJ1-5; D gene uncertain. CDR1 is MNHEY, CDR2 SMNVEV, per germline (reference sequence). V lost 3 bases, J lost 3 bases, and 9 bases lay in between. The CDR3 spans 14 residues. The CDR3 coding sequence is TGTGCCAGCAGTTTCGGAGATGCCAATCAGCCCCAGCATTTT. Protein sequence: CASSFGDANQPQHF.